This T cell receptor (beta chain) was sequenced during a study of blood T cell repertoires in COVID-19. For the study at large: Acute-phase and convalescent COVID-19 samples originated in the United States, Italy and Spain. The cDNA or gDNA used as material had been derived from T cells, B-cell-depleted T cells, or PBMCs.

Adults between roughly 18 and 90 years of age took part from about 24 US areas. The assay was immunoSEQ multiplex PCR, and TCRdb's table has in-frame clones only and misses some. The sample has about 250,000 clones; roughly 90% are singletons. Germline V gene lookup returns CDR1 SQVTM and CDR2 ANQGSEA. This CDR3 spans 13 amino acids. Trimming shortened V by 6 bases and J by 4 bases, and 15 bases separated the two germline ends. This receptor was identified in a woman aged 50 to 60 who had recovered from COVID-19. The chain carries TRBV29-1 and TRBJ1-1; a weak D match, TRBD1 (5 bases). The material sequenced was PBMCs or T cells enriched from blood (not recorded which). The CDR3 loop reads CSVGPRVGTEAFF. The CDR3, as DNA: TGCAGCGTAGGCCCCAGGGTGGGCACTGAAGCTTTCTTT.